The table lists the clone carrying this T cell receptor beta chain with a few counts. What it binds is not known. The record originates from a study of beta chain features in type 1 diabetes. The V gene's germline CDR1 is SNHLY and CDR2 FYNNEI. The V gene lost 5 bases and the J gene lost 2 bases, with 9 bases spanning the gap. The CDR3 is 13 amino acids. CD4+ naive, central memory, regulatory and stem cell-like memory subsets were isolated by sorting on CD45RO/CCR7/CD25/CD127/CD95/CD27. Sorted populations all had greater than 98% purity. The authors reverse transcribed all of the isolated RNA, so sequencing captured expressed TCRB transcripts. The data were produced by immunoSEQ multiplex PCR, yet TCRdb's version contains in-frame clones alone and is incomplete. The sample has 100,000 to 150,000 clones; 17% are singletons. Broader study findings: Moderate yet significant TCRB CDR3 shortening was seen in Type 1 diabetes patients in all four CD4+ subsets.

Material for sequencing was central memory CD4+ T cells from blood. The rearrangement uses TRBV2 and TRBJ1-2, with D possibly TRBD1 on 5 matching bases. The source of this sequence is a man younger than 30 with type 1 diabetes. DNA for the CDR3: TGTGCCAGCAGTTCGACAGAGAACTATGGCTACACCTTC. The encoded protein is CASSSTENYGYTF.